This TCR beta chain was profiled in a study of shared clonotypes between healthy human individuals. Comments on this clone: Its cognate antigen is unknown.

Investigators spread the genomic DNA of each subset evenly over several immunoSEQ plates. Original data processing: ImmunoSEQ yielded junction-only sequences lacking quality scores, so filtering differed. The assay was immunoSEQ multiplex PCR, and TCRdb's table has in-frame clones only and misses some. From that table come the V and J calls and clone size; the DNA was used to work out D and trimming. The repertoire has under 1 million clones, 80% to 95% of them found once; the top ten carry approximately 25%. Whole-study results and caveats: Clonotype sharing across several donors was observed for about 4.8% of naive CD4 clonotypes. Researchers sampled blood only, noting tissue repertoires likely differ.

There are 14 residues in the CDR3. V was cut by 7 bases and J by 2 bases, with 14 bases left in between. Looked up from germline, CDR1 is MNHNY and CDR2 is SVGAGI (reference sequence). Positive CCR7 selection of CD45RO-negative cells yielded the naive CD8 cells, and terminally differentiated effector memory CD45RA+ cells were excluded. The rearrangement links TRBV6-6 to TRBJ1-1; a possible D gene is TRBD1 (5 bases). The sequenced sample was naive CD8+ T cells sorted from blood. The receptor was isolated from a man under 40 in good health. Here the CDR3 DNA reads TGTGCCAGCATATCAGGGTCGGAAAACACTGAAGCTTTCTTT. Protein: CASISGSENTEAFF.